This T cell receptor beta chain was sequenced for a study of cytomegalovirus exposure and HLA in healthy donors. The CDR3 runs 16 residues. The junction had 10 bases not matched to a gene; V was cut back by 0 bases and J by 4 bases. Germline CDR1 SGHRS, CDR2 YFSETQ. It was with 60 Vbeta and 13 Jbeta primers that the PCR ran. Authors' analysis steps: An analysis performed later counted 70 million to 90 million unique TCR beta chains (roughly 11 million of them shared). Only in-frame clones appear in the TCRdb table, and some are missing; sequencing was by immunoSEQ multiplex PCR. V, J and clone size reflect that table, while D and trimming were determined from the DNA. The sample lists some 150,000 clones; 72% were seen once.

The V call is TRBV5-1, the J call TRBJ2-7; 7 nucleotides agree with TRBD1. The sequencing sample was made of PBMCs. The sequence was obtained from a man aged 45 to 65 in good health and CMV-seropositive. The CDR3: CASSLGTGLGSYEQYF. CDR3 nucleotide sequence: TGCGCCAGCAGCTTGGGGACAGGCCTGGGGAGTTACGAGCAGTACTTC.